The rows below give T cell receptor beta chains drawn from one sample of a study of OX40 agonist ivuxolimab in advanced cancers. The method was immunoSEQ multiplex PCR; TCRdb's version includes in-frame clones alone and lacks a portion of them. The repertoire holds around 76,000 clones, about 89% seen once, with approximately 13% in the top ten. Material: CD4+ or CD8+ T cells sorted from blood, obtained in a trial of the OX40 agonist ivuxolimab. The receptors originated from an adult with an advanced solid tumor such as melanoma, head and neck, liver or kidney cancer. The CDR3 runs from the conserved cysteine through the conserved F or W. Fields, in order: V gene, D gene, clone size, J gene, CDR3 protein, CDR3 DNA. A D gene is named only where the DNA matches it firmly. Clone size is shown for a subset of rows, as once, few, many or a class of expanded clone.

TRBV10-3	NA	once	TRBJ1-1	CAINRQMNTEAFF	TGTGCCATCAATAGACAGATGAACACTGAAGCTTTCTTT
TRBV27	NA	NA	TRBJ2-6	CASSPPFRVTRNSGANVLTF	TGTGCCAGCAGCCCACCATTTAGGGTAACACGGAACTCTGGGGCCAACGTCCTGACTTTC
TRBV27	NA	NA	TRBJ2-3	CASSGRGSRMDTQYF	TGTGCCAGCAGTGGCCGGGGCTCGAGGATGGATACGCAGTATTTT
TRBV25-1	NA	NA	TRBJ2-7	CASSFWDHALPYEQYF	TGTGCCAGCAGTTTCTGGGATCATGCATTACCCTACGAGCAGTACTTC
TRBV30	TRBD2	NA	TRBJ2-7	CAWSVTSGRRTTYEQYF	TGTGCCTGGAGTGTCACTAGCGGGAGGCGAACGACCTACGAGCAGTACTTC
TRBV4-1	NA	NA	TRBJ2-6	CASSQDPGRSSGANVLTF	TGCGCCAGCAGCCAAGACCCCGGACGGAGCTCTGGGGCCAACGTCCTGACTTTC
TRBV6-5	TRBD1	NA	TRBJ1-1	CASSIAGGDTEAFF	TGTGCCAGCAGCATTGCAGGGGGCGATACTGAAGCTTTCTTT
TRBV19	NA	NA	TRBJ2-7	CASSPRRMVYEQYF	TGTGCCAGTAGCCCGAGGCGGATGGTCTACGAGCAGTACTTC
TRBV27	NA	NA	TRBJ1-5	CASSSAGGRSNQPQHF	TGTGCCAGCAGCTCCGCAGGAGGGCGTAGCAATCAGCCCCAGCATTTT
TRBV11-3	NA	NA	TRBJ2-7	CASSFGTTGEQYF	TGTGCCAGCAGCTTCGGCACAACGGGGGAGCAGTACTTC
TRBV5-1	NA	NA	TRBJ1-2	CASSSLGSGNYGYTF	TGCGCCAGCAGCTCCCTTGGATCCGGGAACTATGGCTACACCTTC
TRBV7-9	TRBD2	NA	TRBJ2-5	CASSLPLGIAGQETQYF	TGTGCCAGCAGCTTACCCCTGGGGATAGCGGGCCAAGAGACCCAGTACTTC
TRBV7-9	NA	NA	TRBJ1-4	CASSTEDEKLFF	TGTGCCAGCAGCACAGAGGATGAAAAACTGTTTTTT
TRBV27	TRBD1	NA	TRBJ2-2	CASSTVNRGRNTGELFF	TGTGCCAGCAGTACCGTCAACAGGGGACGGAACACCGGGGAGCTGTTTTTT
TRBV7-8	NA	NA	TRBJ1-3	CASSFRDFSGNTIYF	TGTGCCAGCAGCTTCCGGGACTTCTCTGGAAACACCATATATTTT
TRBV6-4	TRBD1	NA	TRBJ2-3	CASSEGQDTDTQYF	TGTGCCAGCAGTGAGGGACAGGACACAGATACGCAGTATTTT
TRBV19	TRBD2	NA	TRBJ2-7	CASMGGDYEQYF	TGTGCCAGTATGGGAGGGGACTACGAGCAGTACTTC
TRBV2	NA	NA	TRBJ2-7	CATRGGDTYEQYF	TGTGCCACCAGGGGGGGGGATACCTACGAGCAGTACTTC
TRBV11-2	NA	once	TRBJ2-7	CASSLDVYEQYF	TGTGCCAGCAGCTTAGATGTGTACGAGCAGTACTTC
TRBV9	NA	NA	TRBJ2-5	CASSVGYEQGLGETQYF	TGTGCCAGCAGCGTAGGGTACGAGCAGGGATTGGGGGAGACCCAGTACTTC
TRBV11-3	NA	once	TRBJ2-1	CASSLEGTQPYNEQFF	TGTGCCAGCAGCTTAGAAGGGACACAGCCCTACAATGAGCAGTTCTTC
TRBV5-4	NA	NA	TRBJ2-3	CASSPRDQVTDTQYF	TGTGCCAGCAGCCCGAGGGACCAAGTGACAGATACGCAGTATTTT
TRBV4-1	TRBD1	NA	TRBJ2-1	CASSQSTGGLSLFF	TGCGCCAGCAGCCAGTCGACAGGGGGCCTCTCCCTGTTCTTC
TRBV30	TRBD2	NA	TRBJ2-7	CAWSLAGGPGEQYF	TGTGCCTGGAGTCTAGCGGGAGGGCCGGGCGAGCAGTACTTC
TRBV6-5	TRBD1	NA	TRBJ2-1	CASSVTGTGSEEQFF	TGTGCCAGCAGTGTCACCGGGACAGGGTCTGAGGAGCAGTTCTTC
TRBV7-9	NA	NA	TRBJ2-7	CASSFGTPENEQYF	TGTGCCAGCAGTTTCGGGACGCCCGAGAACGAGCAGTACTTC
TRBV5-6	NA	NA	TRBJ2-3	CASRGLISGNTDTQYF	TGTGCCAGCAGGGGCCTGATTAGCGGCAACACAGATACGCAGTATTTT
TRBV19	NA	few	TRBJ2-7	CASNWKCEQYF	TGTGCCAGCAACTGGAAGTGCGAGCAGTACTTC
TRBV7-9	NA	NA	TRBJ2-1	CASSPIGEAEQFF	TGTGCCAGCAGCCCAATAGGTGAGGCTGAGCAGTTCTTC
TRBV7-3	TRBD2	NA	TRBJ2-2	CASSLWREGTGELFF	TGTGCCAGCAGCTTATGGCGGGAGGGCACCGGGGAGCTGTTTTTT
TRBV27	NA	NA	TRBJ1-1	CASSLSGYLTEAFF	TGTGCCAGCAGTTTATCAGGCTACCTCACTGAAGCTTTCTTT
TRBV10-2	TRBD2	NA	TRBJ2-7	CASSDPGLAGYEQYF	TGCGCCAGCAGTGACCCCGGACTAGCGGGGTACGAGCAGTACTTC
TRBV5-4	NA	NA	TRBJ2-7	CASSLGVGHTYEQYF	TGTGCCAGCAGCTTGGGGGTAGGGCATACCTACGAGCAGTACTTC
TRBV2	NA	NA	TRBJ2-7	CASSEGPGGTYSYEQYF	TGTGCCAGCAGTGAAGGCCCGGGTGGGACATATTCCTACGAGCAGTACTTC
TRBV30	NA	NA	TRBJ2-5	CAWSVRETQYF	TGTGCCTGGAGTGTACGAGAGACCCAGTACTTC
TRBV7-2	TRBD2	NA	TRBJ2-1	CASSLGSGGYNEQFF	TGTGCCAGCAGCTTAGGCAGCGGGGGATACAATGAGCAGTTCTTC
TRBV9	NA	NA	TRBJ2-7	CASSVAGGRDEQYF	TGTGCCAGCAGCGTAGCTGGGGGGCGCGACGAGCAGTACTTC
TRBV5-1	TRBD1	NA	TRBJ2-5	CASSLTGVRVETQYF	TGCGCCAGCAGCCTCACAGGGGTAAGGGTAGAGACCCAGTACTTC
TRBV6-5	NA	once	TRBJ2-7	CASSYFGGAYEQYF	TGTGCCAGCAGTTACTTCGGGGGAGCCTACGAGCAGTACTTC
TRBV7-2	NA	NA	TRBJ2-1	CASSQETAVLFF	TGTGCCAGCAGCCAGGAGACCGCAGTATTGTTCTTC